Sequencing of this T cell receptor beta chain was carried out in a study of cytomegalovirus exposure and HLA in healthy donors. Amplification used 60 Vbeta primers and 13 Jbeta primers. The table came from immunoSEQ multiplex PCR; TCRdb's copy has only in-frame clones and leaves some out. The sample consists of fewer than 250,000 clones, around 82% of them appearing once. The CDR3 is 15 residues long. V trimming: 0 bases; J trimming: 2 bases; junction bases outside the gene matches: 4. CDR1 and CDR2 (germline): SGDLS, YYNGEE. The sample was PBMCs. The TCR comes from a woman aged 25-40 years in good health and CMV-seropositive. V and J are TRBV9 and TRBJ2-7, with 8 bases that match TRBD1. The CDR3 DNA reads TGTGCCAGCAGCGTAGCGGGCAGGGGGCCCTACGAGCAGTACTTC. Residues: CASSVAGRGPYEQYF.